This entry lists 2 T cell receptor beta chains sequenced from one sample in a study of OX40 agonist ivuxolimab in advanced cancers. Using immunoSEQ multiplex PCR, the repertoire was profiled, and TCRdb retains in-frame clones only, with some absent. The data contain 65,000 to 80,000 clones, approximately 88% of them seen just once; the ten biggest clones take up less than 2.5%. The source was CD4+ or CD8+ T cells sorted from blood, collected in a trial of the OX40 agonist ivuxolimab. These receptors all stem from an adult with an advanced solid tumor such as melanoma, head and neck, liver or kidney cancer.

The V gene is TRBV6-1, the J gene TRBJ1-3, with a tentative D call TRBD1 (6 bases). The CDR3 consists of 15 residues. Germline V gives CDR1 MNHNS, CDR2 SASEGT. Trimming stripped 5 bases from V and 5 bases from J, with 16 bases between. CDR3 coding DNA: TGTGCCAGCAGTTCGAGGGGGTTTTTGAGAAACACCATATATTTT. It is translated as CASSSRGFLRNTIYF.

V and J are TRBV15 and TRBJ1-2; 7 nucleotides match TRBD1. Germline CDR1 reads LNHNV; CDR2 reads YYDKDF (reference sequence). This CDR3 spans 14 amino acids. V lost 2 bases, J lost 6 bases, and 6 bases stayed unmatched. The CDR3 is CATSRPSGTDGYTF. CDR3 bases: TGTGCCACCAGCAGACCCTCCGGGACAGATGGCTACACCTTC.